The sequence of this T cell receptor (beta chain) was determined in a study of blood T cell repertoires in COVID-19. This CDR3 region has 16 residues. Assay used: immunoSEQ multiplex PCR; TCRdb lists only in-frame clones, some missing. The sample consists of around 140,000 clones, over 65% of them appearing once. Input material: peripheral blood. The clonotype was recovered from a human donor in a cohort sampled during active COVID-19. The J gene is TRBJ2-7, the V gene TRBV1; the table's D call TRBD2 went unverified against the DNA. TRBV1 is classified as a pseudogene. The CDR3: CTSITPGRLSSYEQYV. For the CDR3, the DNA is TGCACCAGCATTACACCAGGGAGGCTTTCTTCCTACGAGCAGTACGTC.